This T cell receptor (beta chain) was sequenced for a study of blood T cell repertoires in COVID-19. Study-level background: Sources were T cells, B-cell-depleted T cells, or PBMCs; the material itself was cDNA or gDNA.

Sequenced by immunoSEQ multiplex PCR; TCRdb stores in-frame clones only, minus some. The table lists some 500,000 clones, roughly 91% of them singletons. The origin of this receptor is a woman between 50 and 59 years old with COVID-19, enrolled during active disease. Material: peripheral blood.

The CDR3 here is CSVELTGVGQPQHF. CDR3 nucleotide sequence: TGCAGCGTTGAATTAACAGGGGTTGGGCAGCCCCAGCATTTT. This sequence joins TRBV29-1 and TRBJ1-5; 7 nucleotides agree with TRBD1. Germline V CDR1 and CDR2: SQVTM, ANQGSEA. The CDR3 is made up of 14 amino acids. Trimming took 2 bases from V and 7 from J; bases not matched to a gene: 8.